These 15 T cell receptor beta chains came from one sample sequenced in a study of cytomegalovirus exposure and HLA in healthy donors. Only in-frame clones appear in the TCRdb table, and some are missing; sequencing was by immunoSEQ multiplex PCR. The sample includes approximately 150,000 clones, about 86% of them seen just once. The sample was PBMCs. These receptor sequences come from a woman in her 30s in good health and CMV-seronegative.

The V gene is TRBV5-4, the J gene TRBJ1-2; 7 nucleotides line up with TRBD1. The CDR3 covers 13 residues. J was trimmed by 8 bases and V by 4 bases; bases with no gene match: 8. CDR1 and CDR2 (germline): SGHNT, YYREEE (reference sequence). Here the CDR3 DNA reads TGTGCCAGCAGCCGAGACAGGGTGGGAGGCTACACCTTC. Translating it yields CASSRDRVGGYTF.

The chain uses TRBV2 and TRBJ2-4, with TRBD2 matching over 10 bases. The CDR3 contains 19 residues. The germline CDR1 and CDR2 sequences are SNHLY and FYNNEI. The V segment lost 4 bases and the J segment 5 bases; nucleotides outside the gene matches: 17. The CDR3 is CASSGRVASGGLRENIQYF. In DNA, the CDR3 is TGTGCCAGCAGTGGCCGGGTGGCTAGCGGGGGCCTACGCGAAAACATTCAGTACTTC.

In nucleotides, the CDR3 is TGTGCCAGCAGCTTACCGGCAGCGGGGGGTACCCAAGAGACCCAGTACTTC. Its translation: CASSLPAAGGTQETQYF. The chain links TRBV7-2 to TRBJ2-5, with 9 positions matching TRBD2. Unmatched junction bases numbered 8, after V lost 2 bases and J lost 1 base. The CDR3 has 17 amino acids. Per germline, CDR1 SGHTA and CDR2 FQGNSA.

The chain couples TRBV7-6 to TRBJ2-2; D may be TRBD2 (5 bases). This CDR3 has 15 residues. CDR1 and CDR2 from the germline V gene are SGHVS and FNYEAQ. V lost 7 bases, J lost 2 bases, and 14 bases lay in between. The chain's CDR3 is CASMRVGLNTGELFF. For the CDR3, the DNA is TGTGCCAGCATGCGGGTCGGGCTTAACACCGGGGAGCTGTTTTTT.

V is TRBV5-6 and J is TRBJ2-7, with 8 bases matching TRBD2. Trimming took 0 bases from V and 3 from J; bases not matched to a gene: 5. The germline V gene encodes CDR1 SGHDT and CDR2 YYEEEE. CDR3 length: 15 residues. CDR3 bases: TGTGCCAGCAGCTTGGCCACTAGCGGCCTCTACGAGCAGTACTTC. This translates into CASSLATSGLYEQYF.

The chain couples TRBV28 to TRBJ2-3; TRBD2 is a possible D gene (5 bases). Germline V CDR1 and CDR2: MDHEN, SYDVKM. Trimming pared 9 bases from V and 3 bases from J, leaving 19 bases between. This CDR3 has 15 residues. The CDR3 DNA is TGTGCCAGTCATGGAGGCCAGAGGGCTACAGATACGCAGTATTTT. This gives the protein CASHGGQRATDTQYF. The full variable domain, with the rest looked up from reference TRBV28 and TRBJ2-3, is DVKVTQSSRYLVKRTGEKVFLECVQDMDHENMFWYRQDPGLGLRLIYFSYDVKMKEKGDIPEGYSVSREKKERFSLILESASTNQTSMYLCASHGGQRATDTQYFGPGTRLTVL.

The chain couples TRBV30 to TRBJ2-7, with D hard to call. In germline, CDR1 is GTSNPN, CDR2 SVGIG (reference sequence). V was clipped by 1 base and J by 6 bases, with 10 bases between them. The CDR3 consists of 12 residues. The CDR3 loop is CAWSARVGEQYF. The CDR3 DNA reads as TGTGCCTGGAGTGCCCGGGTTGGCGAGCAGTACTTC.

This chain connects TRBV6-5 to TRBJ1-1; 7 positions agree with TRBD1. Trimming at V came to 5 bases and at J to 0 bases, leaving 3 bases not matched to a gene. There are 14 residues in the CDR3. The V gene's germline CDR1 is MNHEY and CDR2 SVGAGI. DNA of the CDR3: TGTGCCAGCAGTCAACAGGGGCTGAACACTGAAGCTTTCTTT. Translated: CASSQQGLNTEAFF.

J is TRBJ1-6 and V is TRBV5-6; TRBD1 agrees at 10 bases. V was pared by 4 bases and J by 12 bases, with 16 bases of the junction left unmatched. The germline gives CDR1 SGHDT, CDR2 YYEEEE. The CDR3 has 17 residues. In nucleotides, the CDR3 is TGTGCCAGCAGCCCCCCGCCGTTTGGGACAGGGGTCGAACCCCTCCACTTT. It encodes CASSPPPFGTGVEPLHF.

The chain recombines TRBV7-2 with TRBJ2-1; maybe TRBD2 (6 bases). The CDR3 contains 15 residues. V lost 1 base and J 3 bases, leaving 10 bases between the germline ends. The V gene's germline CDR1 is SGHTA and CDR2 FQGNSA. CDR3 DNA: TGTGCCAGCAGCTTAGGGGGGGTCCGCTACAATGAGCAGTTCTTC. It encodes CASSLGGVRYNEQFF.

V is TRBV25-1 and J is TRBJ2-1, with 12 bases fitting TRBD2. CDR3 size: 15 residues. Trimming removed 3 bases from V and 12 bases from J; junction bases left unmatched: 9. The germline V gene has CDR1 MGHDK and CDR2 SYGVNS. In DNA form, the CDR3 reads TGTGCCAGCAGTGACCCCGGACTAGCGGGGAGTCGGCAGTTCTTC. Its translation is CASSDPGLAGSRQFF.

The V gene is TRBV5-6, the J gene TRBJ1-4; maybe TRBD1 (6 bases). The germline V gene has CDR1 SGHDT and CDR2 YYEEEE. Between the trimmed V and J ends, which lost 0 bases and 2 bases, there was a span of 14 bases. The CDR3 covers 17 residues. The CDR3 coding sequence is TGTGCCAGCAGCTTGGTTCGGGGGGCGCGTACTAATGAAAAACTGTTTTTT. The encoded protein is CASSLVRGARTNEKLFF.

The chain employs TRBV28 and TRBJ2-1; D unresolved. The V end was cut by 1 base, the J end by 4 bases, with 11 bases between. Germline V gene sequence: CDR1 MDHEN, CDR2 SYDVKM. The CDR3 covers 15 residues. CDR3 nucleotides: TGTGCCAGCAGTTTATCAGCGCGTTATTACAATGAGCAGTTCTTC. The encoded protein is CASSLSARYYNEQFF.

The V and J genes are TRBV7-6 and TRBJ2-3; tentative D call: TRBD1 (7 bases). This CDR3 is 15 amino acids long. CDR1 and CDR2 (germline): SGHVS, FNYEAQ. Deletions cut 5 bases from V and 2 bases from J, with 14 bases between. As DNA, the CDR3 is TGTGCCAGCAGCCCGCGGGACAGAACCACAGATACGCAGTATTTT. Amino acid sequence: CASSPRDRTTDTQYF.

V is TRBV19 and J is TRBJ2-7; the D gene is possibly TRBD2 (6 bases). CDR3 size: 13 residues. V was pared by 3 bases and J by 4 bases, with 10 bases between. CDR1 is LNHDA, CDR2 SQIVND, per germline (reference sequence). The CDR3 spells CASSMGRTYEQYF. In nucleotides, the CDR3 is TGTGCCAGTAGTATGGGGAGGACTTACGAGCAGTACTTC.